These 19 T cell receptor beta chains came from one sample sequenced in a study of blood T cell repertoires in COVID-19. TCRdb keeps only in-frame clones here, not all; method: immunoSEQ multiplex PCR. This sample yields about 140,000 clones, of which about four fifths are seen a single time; 3.4% belongs to the top ten. Sequenced sample: PBMCs or T cells enriched from blood (not recorded which). The receptors shown here come from a woman aged 45-65 years with acute COVID-19.

This clone was seen only a few times. The V gene is TRBV11-1, the J gene TRBJ2-2; TRBD1 aligns across 7 bases. V shed 6 bases, J shed 4 bases, and the junction held 8 bases outside the gene matches. The CDR3 sequence is 15 residues long. Looked up from germline, CDR1 is SGHAT and CDR2 is FQDESV (reference sequence). CDR3 coding DNA: TGTGCCAGCAGGGTGACAGGGTCGGCCACCGGGGAGCTGTTTTTT. It codes for CASRVTGSATGELFF.

This clone was picked up one time. The chain combines TRBV27 with TRBJ2-7, with 8 bases matching TRBD2. The CDR3 covers 15 residues. Germline lookup yields CDR1 MNHEY and CDR2 SMNVEV (reference sequence). With V trimmed by 2 bases and J by 2 bases, 5 bases remained unmatched. This chain's CDR3 is CASSLESGLAYEQYF. CDR3 sequence (DNA): TGTGCCAGCAGTTTAGAGTCGGGACTAGCCTACGAGCAGTACTTC.

The rearrangement uses TRBV19 and TRBJ2-7; 7 bases agree with TRBD2. Per germline, CDR1 LNHDA and CDR2 SQIVND (reference sequence). The V gene end was trimmed by 7 bases and the J gene end by 4 bases; junction bases not matched to a gene: 10. The CDR3 loop spans 14 amino acids. CDR3 DNA sequence: TGTGCCAGTAATTCGGGGGGTGCTAGGTACGAGCAGTACTTC. Translating it yields CASNSGGARYEQYF.

The chain carries TRBV2 and TRBJ2-2, with 8 bases identical to TRBD2. The CDR3 length is 14 residues. CDR1 SNHLY and CDR2 FYNNEI come from the germline V gene. V lost 6 bases, J lost 6 bases, and 6 bases stayed unmatched. The CDR3 loop is CASRGAGESGELFF. The CDR3 bases are TGTGCCAGCAGGGGAGCGGGAGAGTCCGGGGAGCTGTTTTTT.

The sample holds a few counts of this clone. This rearrangement joins TRBV5-6 to TRBJ1-1; D remains unclear. The CDR3 runs to 14 residues. Trimming took 8 bases from V and 4 from J, leaving 18 bases between them. The germline V gene encodes CDR1 SGHDT and CDR2 YYEEEE. For the CDR3, the DNA is TGTGCCAGTCAAGCCGTTGGCGGTATCACTGAAGCTTTCTTT. This encodes CASQAVGGITEAFF.

The rearrangement joins TRBV19 to TRBJ1-4; no clear D gene. The V end was cut by 8 bases, the J end by 4 bases, with 8 bases between. Germline V CDR1 and CDR2: LNHDA, SQIVND (reference sequence). The CDR3 has 12 amino acids. Here the CDR3 reads CASGGLNEKLFF. The CDR3 DNA sequence: TGTGCCAGTGGCGGCCTTAATGAAAAACTGTTTTTT.

The chain combines TRBV12-3 or TRBV12-4 with TRBJ1-1, with no clear D. V shed 8 bases and J shed 5 bases, with 6 bases lying between them. This CDR3 is built from 10 residues. CDR3: CASGRTEAFF. CDR3 DNA sequence: TGTGCCAGCGGGAGGACTGAAGCTTTCTTT.

The V and J genes are TRBV7-6 and TRBJ2-1; perhaps TRBD2 as D (6 bases). Germline CDR1 reads SGHVS; CDR2 reads FNYEAQ. Trimming took 5 bases from V and 7 from J, leaving 9 bases between them. This CDR3 is built from 12 residues. CDR3 sequence: CASSGAGNEQFF. The CDR3 DNA reads TGTGCCAGCAGCGGGGCGGGAAATGAGCAGTTCTTC.

CDR3 nucleotide sequence: TGTGCCAGCAGCCCCGCTAGGGCCAACGTCCTGACTTTC. Its protein product is CASSPARANVLTF. This rearrangement joins TRBV7-3 to TRBJ2-6; D gene unclear. The CDR3 runs 13 residues. The germline CDR1 and CDR2 sequences are SGHTA and FQGTGA. The V gene lost 5 bases and the J gene lost 5 bases, with 7 bases spanning the gap.

A few counts support this clone. This chain joins TRBV27 and TRBJ2-2, with 9 bases that match TRBD1. Germline CDR1 and CDR2: MNHEY and SMNVEV (reference sequence). The CDR3 length is 16 residues. The V gene end was trimmed by 6 bases and the J gene end by 8 bases; junction bases not matched to a gene: 13. The CDR3 nucleotides read TGTGCCAGCAGAGGACCGGGACAGGGAGTGTCGGGGGAGCTGTTTTTT. This gives the protein CASRGPGQGVSGELFF.

The V call is TRBV6-6, the J call TRBJ1-1; TRBD1 aligns across 7 bases. The CDR3 loop spans 16 amino acids. Germline CDR1 reads MNHNY; CDR2 reads SVGAGI (reference sequence). The J segment lost 0 bases and the V segment lost 6 bases, leaving 10 bases of the junction unmatched. The CDR3 spells CASRADRTGLNTEAFF. CDR3 sequence (DNA): TGTGCCAGCAGGGCGGACAGGACGGGGTTGAACACTGAAGCTTTCTTT.

This clone has only a few counts. The chain has TRBV10-1 and TRBJ2-1, with 14 positions matching TRBD2. The trim removed 3 bases at V and 7 bases at J, leaving 5 bases unmatched. The CDR3 extends over 16 amino acids. Germline V gene data show CDR1 as WNHNN and CDR2 as SYGVQD (reference sequence). The CDR3 DNA reads as TGCGCCAGCAGTGAAGGGACTAGCGGGAGTGGGAATGAGCAGTTCTTC. Protein sequence: CASSEGTSGSGNEQFF.

This chain connects TRBV30 to TRBJ1-5; 7 bases map to TRBD1. This CDR3 is 14 amino acids long. The germline gives CDR1 GTSNPN, CDR2 SVGIG (reference sequence). V lost 3 bases to trimming and J lost 0 bases; unmatched junction nucleotides: 2. The CDR3 coding sequence is TGTGCCTGGAGGGACAGGTATAGCAATCAGCCCCAGCATTTT. Protein sequence: CAWRDRYSNQPQHF. The full variable domain, rest sourced from reference TRBV30 and TRBJ1-5, is SQTIHQWPATLVQPVGSPLSLECTVEGTSNPNLYWYRQAAGRGLQLLFYSVGIGQISSEVPQNLSASRPQDRQFILSSKKLLLSDSGFYLCAWRDRYSNQPQHFGDGTRLSIL.

This clone was observed a few times. This chain uses TRBV5-5 with TRBJ2-2; 7 bases are shared with TRBD2. Trimming cost V 1 base and J 4 bases; bases outside gene matches: 4. This CDR3 is 15 amino acids long. The germline V gene encodes CDR1 SGHKS and CDR2 YYEKEE (reference sequence). CDR3 protein: CASSLFGGGTGELFF. Here the CDR3 DNA reads TGTGCCAGCAGCTTGTTCGGCGGGGGCACCGGGGAGCTGTTTTTT.

The chain links TRBV7-2 to TRBJ2-7, with TRBD2 matching over 10 bases. Per the germline V gene, CDR1 is SGHTA and CDR2 is FQGNSA. The CDR3 contains 15 residues. J gave up 6 bases and V 5 bases, and 10 bases lay outside the gene matches. CDR3 protein: CASSPRLLAGPEQYF. CDR3 nucleotides: TGTGCCAGCAGCCCACGGTTACTAGCGGGACCCGAGCAGTACTTC.

The J gene is TRBJ1-2, the V gene TRBV19; TRBD1 aligns across 8 bases. Germline V CDR1 and CDR2: LNHDA, SQIVND (reference sequence). Unmatched junction bases numbered 9, after V lost 5 bases and J lost 1 base. The CDR3 is 16 amino acids. The CDR3 nucleotides are TGTGCCAGTAGTTACGGACAGGGTTTTAATAACTATGGCTACACCTTC. It translates to CASSYGQGFNNYGYTF.

The V call is TRBV3-1 (or the pseudogene TRBV3-2), the J call TRBJ1-3, with 8 bases fitting TRBD1. The V gene end was trimmed by 1 base and the J gene end by 6 bases; junction bases not matched to a gene: 5. The length of the CDR3 is 15 residues. CDR1 and CDR2 from the germline V gene are LGHDT and YNNKEL (reference sequence). The CDR3 DNA is TGTGCCAGCAGCCAAGCCGGGACAGGCTTAAACACCATATATTTT. Its translation is CASSQAGTGLNTIYF.

This clone was observed a few times. The chain couples TRBV29-1 to TRBJ1-2; D ambiguous. Germline assignment: CDR1 SQVTM and CDR2 ANQGSEA. V lost 5 bases to trimming and J lost 3 bases, with 7 bases between them. The CDR3 has 11 amino acids. The CDR3 nucleotides read TGCAGCGTTCCGGGATACTATGGCTACACCTTC. Its translation: CSVPGYYGYTF.

This clone was seen only a few times. This chain joins TRBV5-4 and TRBJ1-4; D is possibly TRBD1 (6 bases). The CDR3 totals 15 residues. Trimming took 0 bases from V and 4 from J, leaving 10 bases between them. Germline values: CDR1 SGHNT, CDR2 YYREEE (reference sequence). CDR3 amino acids: CASSLDLQGNEKLFF. Written as DNA, the CDR3 is TGTGCCAGCAGCTTGGATTTACAGGGTAATGAAAAACTGTTTTTT. Variable domain in full (rest from reference TRBV5-4 and TRBJ1-4): ETGVTQSPTHLIKTRGQQVTLRCSSQSGHNTVSWYQQALGQGPQFIFQYYREEENGRGNFPPRFSGLQFPNYSSELNVNALELDDSALYLCASSLDLQGNEKLFFGSGTQLSVL.